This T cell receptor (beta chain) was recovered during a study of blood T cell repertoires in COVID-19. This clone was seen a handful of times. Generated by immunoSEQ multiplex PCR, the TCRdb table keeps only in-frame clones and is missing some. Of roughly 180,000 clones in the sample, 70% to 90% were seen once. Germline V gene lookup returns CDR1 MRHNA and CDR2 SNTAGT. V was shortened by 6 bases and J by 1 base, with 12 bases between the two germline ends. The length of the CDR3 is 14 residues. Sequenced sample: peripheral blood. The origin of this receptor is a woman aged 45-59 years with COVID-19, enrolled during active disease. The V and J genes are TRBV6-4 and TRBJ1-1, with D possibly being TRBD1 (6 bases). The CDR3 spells CASRNREGNTEAFF. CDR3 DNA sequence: TGTGCCAGCAGGAACAGGGAGGGGAACACTGAAGCTTTCTTT.